This T cell receptor (beta chain) was obtained from a study of CD8+ T cells in alopecia areata. Turning to the study itself: Each of the treated patients was given oral tofacitinib, 5 to 10 mg twice daily, for moderate-to-severe alopecia areata. Severity scoring for treated patients was based on the percentage of affected scalp area. Whole-study findings and limits: Many of the expanded lesional clones endured in scalp and blood while on tofacitinib.

Treatment reported: oral pan-JAK inhibitor, 5-10 mg twice daily. The study team obtained lesional scalp punch biopsies and peripheral blood from alopecia areata patients. In the case of this clone: The target antigen is unknown.

Once RNA had been extracted, it was reverse transcribed into cDNA to act as the sequencing template. The protocol was immunoSEQ multiplex PCR, while the TCRdb copy is restricted to in-frame clones and leaves out a portion. The sample contains about 210,000 clones, under 60% of which appear only once. The clonotype comes from a human donor with alopecia areata. The material sequenced was CD4+ T cells sorted from blood, taken at week 4, from a patient treated with tofacitinib.

DNA of the CDR3: TGTGCCAGCGTACCAACCACAGTGAACACTGAAGCTTTCTTT. It translates to CASVPTTVNTEAFF. The chain carries TRBV6-6 and TRBJ1-1; D gene uncertain. Trimming removed 8 bases from V and 0 bases from J, with 13 bases in between. The CDR3 runs 14 residues. The germline CDR1 and CDR2 sequences are MNHNY and SVGAGI (reference sequence).